This T cell receptor (beta chain) was sequenced in a study of Ad26.COV2.S vaccination and SARS-CoV-2 variants (dated by TCRdb to the early 2020s). A note on the overall study: Vaccine-arm donors were drawn from COV1001, a multicentre, randomized, double-blind, placebo-controlled phase I-IIa trial of Ad26.COV2.S in healthy adults. Sequencing of the TCRbeta repertoire served to evaluate the specificity and breadth of SARS-CoV-2-reactive T cell receptors following Ad26.COV2.S vaccination. Throughout the experiments and outcome assessment, investigators stayed blinded to trial group allocation. The TCR-sequenced set comprised around 30 samples: around 20 Ad26.COV2.S vaccine recipients, 5 placebo recipients and 8 SARS-CoV-2 convalescent individuals. Dosing of Ad26.COV2.S was intramuscular, at either 5x10^10 or 1x10^11 viral particles, delivered as one shot or as two shots spaced 56 days apart. Trial participants were randomized into five groups of five, in which low-dose or high-dose Ad26.COV2.S was given once or twice, or placebo was given on both occasions. Here is what the overall study found, with its caveats: Higher spike-specific TCR breadth was observed in Ad26.COV2.S recipients than in placebo recipients (P = 0.0014). After vaccination, spike-specific CD8+ and CD4+ T cell responses were reported to show substantial breadth. The authors noted that the TCR breadth and depth analyses may have underestimated total T cell responses. Non-spike TCR breadth was comparable between vaccine and placebo recipients, consistent with the vaccine containing only spike. The study was not powered for comparison of responses between vaccine doses or regimens.

The sample's treatment or condition label, decoded: around 19 received Ad26.COV2.S at low or high dose, single or two shots; about 5 received placebo; per-sample allocation not given. Repertoires of vaccine and placebo recipients were sequenced from samples taken on day 63 after the first injection. Cohort 1b enrolled some 25 adults aged 18-55 years at a single site in Boston, USA, between 29 July and 7 August 2020. Ad26.COV2.S was a replication-incompetent adenovirus type 26 vector that expressed a prefusion-stabilized SARS-CoV-2 spike protein derived from the original Wuhan strain. The immunoSEQ Assay was the method used to sequence TCRbeta CDR3 regions. After extraction, genomic DNA underwent amplification by bias-controlled multiplex PCR, followed by high-throughput sequencing. The study's own analysis went as follows. Collapsing and filtering of sequences were performed to quantify the absolute abundance of each unique TCRbeta CDR3 region. T cell fraction was estimated by normalization of TCRbeta template counts to usable DNA, with usable DNA being measured through amplification of reference genes present in all nucleated cells. Repertoire TCRs were annotated as SARS-CoV-2-specific when V gene, CDR3 amino acid sequence and J gene were exactly matched to a known reactive TCR set. The reference SARS-CoV-2 TCR set was obtained from MIRA and was filtered for enrichment in COVID-19-positive ImmuneCODE repertoires, whereby public or cross-reactive TCRs were removed. Drawing on the MIRA antigens, annotated TCRs were analysed further at the level of specific ORF or position within ORF. Breadth was defined as annotated unique rearrangements over total unique productive rearrangements; depth was the summed frequency of those rearrangements. TCR breadth was compared between groups using two-sided Wilcoxon rank-sum tests. The table comes from immuneACCESS by way of TCRdb, which keeps in-frame sequences with V and J called. Part of the clones is missing from these tables; in studies checked, under half for an unresolved V gene and the rest for unknown reasons. The V and J calls and clone size are taken from that table; D and trimming were inferred from the DNA. In all, the sample holds around 400,000 clones, and 89% of those were seen once. The ten largest clones capture 1.9% of the sample.

Relative to germline, V is 3 bases shorter and J is 7 bases shorter, with 19 bases between their ends. The CDR3 sequence holds 16 residues, the cysteine and phenylalanine included. CDR3 DNA is the only sequence kept; it has 48 bases, read in frame from the first base. From the germline V gene, CDR1 is SGHTA and CDR2 is FQGTGA. This clone was seen a single time. Its antigen remains unidentified. Base qualities are not provided; no much larger clone lies one nucleotide away. This TCR derives from a person aged 18 to 59 who received the Ad26.COV2.S COVID-19 vaccine or a placebo. The chain is assembled from TRBV7-3 and TRBJ2-1; TRBD1 could be the D gene, as 5 bases match. The sequences come from peripheral blood, collected in a trial of Ad26.COV2.S vaccine versus placebo. CDR3 protein: CASSLDSRQHSNEQFF. DNA sequence: TGTGCCAGCAGCTTGGATTCGAGACAGCACTCGAATGAGCAGTTCTTC. When the CDR3 is completed using the reference TRBV7-3 and TRBJ2-1 genes on either side, the full variable domain is GAGVSQTPSNKVTEKGKYVELRCDPISGHTALYWYRQSLGQGPEFLIYFQGTGAADDSGLPNDRFFAVRPEGSVSTLKIQRTERGDSAVYLCASSLDSRQHSNEQFFGPGTRLTVL.